These T cell receptor beta chains were read from a single sample in a study of vaccination effects on CD4 cells after COVID-19. Measured with immunoSEQ multiplex PCR; TCRdb has only the in-frame clones, and not every one. The sample holds about 30,000 clones, 60% to 80% seen once. What these receptors recognize is not known. The specimen comprised CD4+ T cells from PBMCs cultured without peptide, sampled before COVID-19 vaccination. The receptor set was obtained from a human donor who received a COVID-19 vaccine. CDR3s include the opening cysteine and the closing phenylalanine or tryptophan.

v_call cdr3_aa
TRBV18 CASSPYGEINVLTF
TRBV18 CASIRAREETQYF
TRBV2 CASKTGGSTDTQYF
TRBV6-4 CASSDSEAGASEQFF
TRBV10-3 CAISSTGGANEQFF
TRBV3-1/TRBV3-2 CASSGENGYTF
TRBV11-2 CASSRSYEQYF
TRBV29-1 CSVATAAGVLSGNTIYF
TRBV10-3 CAIGPGQGQYGYTF
TRBV7-2 CASVAGGSSYEQYF
TRBV5-1 CASSFGTSGIGEQFF
TRBV20-1 CSASRLIGYTF
TRBV10-1 CASSESGGGDEQFF
TRBV4-2 CASSHGPSSSSYEQYF
TRBV3-1/TRBV3-2 CASSPNRNEQYF
TRBV6-5 CASSLQIENTGELFF
TRBV11-2 CASSPGQGSKAFF
TRBV10-3 CAISESTVAFF
TRBV13 CASSFNRGVETQYF
TRBV13 CASSRGGSYNEQFF
TRBV12-5 CASKTSWNTDTQYF
TRBV6-1 CASSEGLGGEQFF
TRBV20-1 CSASLRDRVSPLHF
TRBV9 CASSPGTGTYEQYF
TRBV7-8 CASSLVGLGDNEQFF
TRBV4-1 CASSRSTSGNYEQFF
TRBV3-1/TRBV3-2 CASSQGRVARETQYF
TRBV7-9 CASSPGQGNLNTEAFF
TRBV6-5 CASSYRFSGNTIYF
TRBV5-1 CASSPASRGTGELFF
TRBV5-1 CASSPAVGATDTQYF
TRBV10-3 CAIPDWGAYGYTF
TRBV6-1 CASSDYGTYGYTF
TRBV12-3/TRBV12-4 CASSQTSAQAQYF
TRBV6-5 CASSYDPGQGKTQYF